The 29 T cell receptor beta chains reported below all come from one sample, sequenced in a study of PD-1 blockade in classical Hodgkin lymphoma. Described time point: newly diagnosed, previously untreated cHL patient sample. The authors enriched CD8+ T cells from thawed PBMCs via magnetic negative selection. Profiling relied on immunoSEQ multiplex PCR, and the TCRdb table lists in-frame clones only, not all of them. This table has about 3,200 clones, 60% to 75% appearing once. Sequences were obtained from CD8+ T cells from blood. These receptors all come from a human donor with classical Hodgkin lymphoma.

Judged by abundance, this clone is large. This chain uses TRBV4-1 with TRBJ2-2; 7 bases align to TRBD2. The germline gives CDR1 MGHRA, CDR2 YSYEKL. The V gene end was trimmed by 3 bases and the J gene end by 3 bases; junction bases not matched to a gene: 7. The CDR3 covers 16 residues. The CDR3 protein is CASSHPGAGDTGELFF. The CDR3 region has the DNA TGCGCCAGCAGCCACCCCGGGGCGGGAGACACCGGGGAGCTGTTTTTT.

The gene calls are TRBV4-2 and TRBJ2-7, with D perhaps matching TRBD2 (6 bases). The CDR3 has 15 residues. Trimming cost V 1 base and J 3 bases, with 13 bases left between them. Germline V CDR1 and CDR2: LGHNA, YNFKEQ. The CDR3 sequence is CASSQGGGTGYEQYF. The CDR3 DNA sequence: TGTGCCAGCAGCCAAGGAGGTGGGACTGGCTACGAGCAGTACTTC.

This chain joins TRBV11-2 and TRBJ2-1; the D is unclear. The V gene's germline CDR1 is SGHAT and CDR2 FQNNGV. The CDR3 covers 11 residues. The V gene lost 5 bases and the J gene lost 5 bases, with 4 bases spanning the gap. CDR3: CASSPNNEQFF. DNA of the CDR3: TGTGCCAGCAGCCCGAACAATGAGCAGTTCTTC.

The genes are TRBV27 and TRBJ2-7, with D tentatively TRBD2 (6 bases). V lost 5 bases, J lost 3 bases, and 20 bases lay in between. This CDR3 is 16 amino acids long. Germline-derived CDR1 and CDR2 are MNHEY and SMNVEV (reference sequence). The CDR3, as DNA: TGTGCCAGCAGTCCTTATGTGGGAGAGGACTACTACGAGCAGTACTTC. It is translated as CASSPYVGEDYYEQYF.

The sample holds a few counts of this clone. Within the sample, other DNA sequences also encode this same CDR3. The chain joins TRBV6-4 to TRBJ2-3; D could derive from TRBD1 or TRBD2 (6 bases each). Germline-derived CDR1 and CDR2 are MRHNA and SNTAGT. V gave up 2 bases and J gave up 2 bases, with 11 bases separating them. This CDR3 contains 15 residues. Here the CDR3 reads CASSDAGGATDTQYF. DNA for the CDR3: TGTGCCAGCAGTGACGCCGGGGGCGCCACAGATACGCAGTATTTT.

This clone was seen a single time. V gene TRBV9 combines with J gene TRBJ1-1; weak D call: TRBD1 (5 bases). Germline V lookup: CDR1 SGDLS, CDR2 YYNGEE. The CDR3 consists of 17 residues. V was cut by 0 bases and J by 5 bases, with 20 bases left in between. CDR3 amino acids: CASSVAPDVQGQTEAFF. The DNA of the CDR3 is TGTGCCAGCAGCGTAGCCCCGGACGTTCAGGGTCAGACTGAAGCTTTCTTT.

This clone was observed a single time. V and J are TRBV27 and TRBJ2-1; maybe TRBD2 (6 bases). This CDR3 is built from 14 residues. CDR1 MNHEY and CDR2 SMNVEV come from the germline V gene (reference sequence). V gave up 8 bases and J gave up 5 bases, with 16 bases separating them. The CDR3 region is CASRRGGVNNEQFF. Written as DNA, the CDR3 is TGTGCCAGCCGGAGGGGTGGGGTCAACAATGAGCAGTTCTTC.

A single count supports this clone. This sequence joins TRBV6-5 and TRBJ2-7; 7 bases line up with TRBD1. Germline V lookup: CDR1 MNHEY, CDR2 SVGAGI. J was trimmed by 2 bases and V by 7 bases; bases with no gene match: 11. The CDR3 runs to 15 residues. The CDR3: CASTYGAGGTYEQYF. The CDR3 DNA reads TGTGCCAGCACCTACGGGGCAGGGGGTACCTACGAGCAGTACTTC.

The chain recombines TRBV7-9 with TRBJ2-6; D uncertain. Trimming took 3 bases from V and 0 from J, leaving 6 bases between them. Germline loops: CDR1 SEHNR, CDR2 FQNEAQ (reference sequence). The CDR3 is 15 residues long. The CDR3 is CASSFPHSGANVLTF. In nucleotides, the CDR3 is TGTGCCAGCAGCTTCCCACACTCTGGGGCCAACGTCCTGACTTTC.

The V gene is TRBV6-1, the J gene TRBJ1-4, with D hard to call. CDR1 and CDR2 (germline): MNHNS, SASEGT. The CDR3 is 14 residues long. V was cut by 3 bases and J by 8 bases, with 13 bases left in between. CDR3 coding DNA: TGTGCCAGCAGTGACGGGCAGGAGGGCGAAAAACTGTTTTTT. This translates into CASSDGQEGEKLFF.

The chain carries TRBV7-3 and TRBJ2-1, with TRBD2 identical over 16 bases. The CDR3 has 16 residues. Trimming at V came to 5 bases and at J to 9 bases, leaving 7 bases not matched to a gene. The germline CDR1 and CDR2 sequences are SGHTA and FQGTGA. As DNA, the CDR3 is TGTGCCAGCAGCCCTTCGGGACTAGCGGGAGGGCGTGAGCAGTTCTTC. It encodes CASSPSGLAGGREQFF.

The V call is TRBV5-6, the J call TRBJ2-3; D call uncertain. CDR3 length: 13 residues. From germline, CDR1 is SGHDT and CDR2 YYEEEE. V lost 3 bases to trimming and J lost 4 bases, with 9 bases between them. Written as DNA, the CDR3 is TGTGCCAGCAGCTCAAATAGCCCAGATACGCAGTATTTT. Protein sequence: CASSSNSPDTQYF.

The table lists this clone with a few counts. The chain carries TRBV19 and TRBJ1-5, with D unclear. This CDR3 region has 13 residues. Germline V lookup: CDR1 LNHDA, CDR2 SQIVND (reference sequence). The V and J ends lost 6 bases and 1 base respectively, with 7 bases between them. As DNA, the CDR3 is TGTGCCAGTAGCTTGGTGAGCAATCAGCCCCAGCATTTT. Amino acids: CASSLVSNQPQHF.

V is TRBV5-1 and J is TRBJ1-1; TRBD1 matches at 8 bases. J lost 5 bases, V lost 2 bases, and 17 bases had no gene match. Germline CDR1 reads SGHRS; CDR2 reads YFSETQ. The CDR3 is 18 residues long. The CDR3 is CASSFITGQGARWTEAFF. CDR3 sequence (DNA): TGCGCCAGCAGCTTTATTACGGGTCAGGGGGCAAGATGGACTGAAGCTTTCTTT.

The chain is built from TRBV6-4 and TRBJ2-3; tentatively, D is TRBD1 or TRBD2 (5 bases each). This CDR3 is 14 amino acids long. Per the germline V gene, CDR1 is MRHNA and CDR2 is SNTAGT. Between the trimmed V and J ends, which lost 5 bases and 3 bases, there was a span of 12 bases. CDR3 amino acids: CASSFSEGTDTQYF. The CDR3 DNA reads TGTGCCAGCAGTTTCAGCGAGGGGACAGATACGCAGTATTTT.

V and J are TRBV29-1 and TRBJ2-3; TRBD1 agrees at 8 bases. Looked up from germline, CDR1 is SQVTM and CDR2 is ANQGSEA. CDR3 length: 15 amino acids. V lost 4 bases and J lost 3; bases outside the gene matches: 9. DNA of the CDR3: TGCAGCGTTGGTCAGGGGGCGGGTACGACAGATACGCAGTATTTT. Translating gives CSVGQGAGTTDTQYF.

This chain connects TRBV6-5 to TRBJ2-1; D gene unclear. The germline CDR1 and CDR2 sequences are MNHEY and SVGAGI. This CDR3 is 14 amino acids long. Trimming cost V 0 bases and J 6 bases, with 9 bases left between them. CDR3 nucleotide sequence: TGTGCCAGCAGTTACTCTATGGCCGTCAATGAGCAGTTCTTC. Translating it yields CASSYSMAVNEQFF.

In DNA form, the CDR3 reads TGTGCCAGCAGTGTCAGCGGGGAGGGGGCGGTACGAGCTTTCTTT. This sequence encodes CASSVSGEGAVRAFF. The chain has TRBV6-1 and TRBJ1-1, with TRBD1 matching 7 bases. The junction had 15 bases not matched to a gene; V was cut back by 4 bases and J by 10 bases. The CDR3 has 15 amino acids. Germline-derived CDR1 and CDR2 are MNHNS and SASEGT.

The V gene is TRBV15, the J gene TRBJ2-1; 11 bases are shared with TRBD2. Germline V lookup: CDR1 LNHNV, CDR2 YYDKDF (reference sequence). The CDR3 length is 16 residues. The trim removed 6 bases at V and 3 bases at J, leaving 7 bases unmatched. The CDR3, as DNA: TGTGCCACCAGAGAACCGACTAGCGGGGACTACAATGAGCAGTTCTTC. It specifies CATREPTSGDYNEQFF.

This chain connects TRBV4-1 to TRBJ2-5, with a weak D call TRBD1 (6 bases). Germline CDR1 and CDR2: MGHRA and YSYEKL. This CDR3 has 16 amino acids. Trimming removed 3 bases from V and 5 bases from J, with 19 bases in between. CDR3 loop: CASSHEPGNRVETQYF. The CDR3 DNA follows: TGCGCCAGCAGCCATGAACCCGGGAACAGGGTGGAGACCCAGTACTTC.

This chain uses TRBV21-1 with TRBJ2-7; no DNA check was done on the table's D call, TRBD2. TRBV21-1 is given as a pseudogene. The CDR3 consists of 11 residues. In DNA form, the CDR3 reads TGTGCCCTCCTCCCCCCCCACGAGCAGTACTTC. It yields the protein CALLPPHEQYF.

The chain is built from TRBV6-1 and TRBJ2-3; TRBD2 matches at 7 bases. This CDR3 region has 15 residues. Germline lookup yields CDR1 MNHNS and CDR2 SASEGT. Trimming took 3 bases from V and 1 from J; bases not matched to a gene: 4. The CDR3 loop reads CASSDGAGGTDTQYF. The DNA of the CDR3 is TGTGCCAGCAGTGATGGGGCGGGGGGCACAGATACGCAGTATTTT.

This clone was found a few times. The chain recombines TRBV28 with TRBJ1-1, with TRBD1 as a possible D gene (5 bases). Trimming removed 6 bases from V and 4 bases from J, with 21 bases in between. From germline, CDR1 is MDHEN and CDR2 SYDVKM. The CDR3 is made up of 16 amino acids. In DNA form, the CDR3 reads TGTGCCAGCAGCCAACCGGGGCGAGGGTTTGGCACTGAAGCTTTCTTT. Translating it yields CASSQPGRGFGTEAFF.

The chain uses TRBV5-1 and TRBJ2-2; tentatively, D is TRBD1 (5 bases). Germline CDR1 and CDR2: SGHRS and YFSETQ. This CDR3 spans 14 amino acids. V was clipped by 3 bases and J by 2 bases, with 8 bases between them. The DNA of the CDR3 is TGCGCCAGCAGCTCCGACAGTAACACCGGGGAGCTGTTTTTT. Its protein is CASSSDSNTGELFF.

V usage is TRBV4-2 and J usage is TRBJ1-5; 11 nucleotides line up with TRBD1. Germline trimming cut 5 bases from V and 6 bases from J; bases unmatched to any gene: 6. CDR1 LGHNA and CDR2 YNFKEQ come from the germline V gene. The CDR3 runs to 15 residues. Here the CDR3 DNA reads TGTGCCAGCAGCTCGGGACAGGGGGAAACTCAGCCCCAGCATTTT. Translated, it gives CASSSGQGETQPQHF.

This chain connects TRBV7-6 to TRBJ1-2, with a tentative D call TRBD1 (6 bases). V lost 4 bases and J lost 8, with 14 bases in between. The length of the CDR3 is 13 residues. Germline V gene data show CDR1 as SGHVS and CDR2 as FNYEAQ. Here the CDR3 DNA reads TGTGCCAGCAGCTCAAGCCAGGGGAGCGGCTACACCTTC. It yields the protein CASSSSQGSGYTF.

This clone has a handful of counts. V and J are TRBV11-1 and TRBJ2-7; D unclear. From germline, CDR1 is SGHAT and CDR2 FQDESV (reference sequence). The V and J ends lost 5 bases and 3 bases respectively, with 17 bases between them. The CDR3 sequence is 15 residues long. CDR3 in DNA: TGTGCCAGCAGCGCCAGTCAGGCGGCGGTCTACGAGCAGTACTTC. It is translated as CASSASQAAVYEQYF.

The gene calls are TRBV19 and TRBJ2-6, with D possibly being TRBD1 (5 bases). V was trimmed by 9 bases and J by 0 bases, leaving 21 bases between them. The CDR3 contains 18 residues. Germline values: CDR1 LNHDA, CDR2 SQIVND (reference sequence). CDR3 amino acids: CASRKTTVDISGANVLTF. As DNA, the CDR3 is TGTGCCAGCAGGAAAACGACAGTAGACATCTCTGGGGCCAACGTCCTGACTTTC.

The CDR3 region is CASSEDRVSYEQYF. The CDR3 DNA sequence: TGTGCCAGCAGTGAGGACAGGGTATCCTACGAGCAGTACTTC. This chain joins TRBV2 and TRBJ2-7; the match to TRBD1 covers 8 bases. Losses at the gene ends were 3 bases for V and 1 base for J; bases not matched to a gene: 2. The length of the CDR3 is 14 residues. The germline gives CDR1 SNHLY, CDR2 FYNNEI.